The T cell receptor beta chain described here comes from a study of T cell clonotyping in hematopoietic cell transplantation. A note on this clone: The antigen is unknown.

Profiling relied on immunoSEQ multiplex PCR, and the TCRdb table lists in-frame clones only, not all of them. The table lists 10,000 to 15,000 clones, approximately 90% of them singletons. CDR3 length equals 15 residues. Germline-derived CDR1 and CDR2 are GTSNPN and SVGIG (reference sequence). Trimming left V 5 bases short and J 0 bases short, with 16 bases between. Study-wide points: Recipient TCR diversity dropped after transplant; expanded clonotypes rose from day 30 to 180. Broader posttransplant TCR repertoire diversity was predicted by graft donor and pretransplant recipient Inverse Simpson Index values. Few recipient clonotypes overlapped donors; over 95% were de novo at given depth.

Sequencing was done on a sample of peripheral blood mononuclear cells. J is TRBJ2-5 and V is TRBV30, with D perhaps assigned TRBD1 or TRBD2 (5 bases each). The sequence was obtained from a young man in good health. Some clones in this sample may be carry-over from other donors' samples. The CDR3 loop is CAWRGPLLYQETQYF. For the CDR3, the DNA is TGTGCCTGGCGGGGACCCCTGTTGTACCAAGAGACCCAGTACTTC.